The sample holds a few counts of the clone carrying this TCR beta chain. This record comes from a study of PD-L1 blockade in urothelial cancer. Time point here: pretreatment peripheral blood. Disease in patients was locally advanced or metastatic urothelial carcinoma. Assay: immunoSEQ multiplex PCR; the TCRdb copy retains only in-frame clones and omits some. The sample yields 15,000 to 20,000 clones, roughly 90% seen once. The sequenced sample was PBMCs, obtained around atezolizumab (anti-PD-L1) treatment. The sequence came from a man in his 70s with urothelial cancer.

The DNA for the CDR3 is TGCGCCAGCAGCCAACTACAGTCCTACGAGCAGTACTTC. This codes for CASSQLQSYEQYF. The chain links TRBV4-1 to TRBJ2-7; D not certain. The CDR3 has 13 amino acids. The V and J ends lost 2 bases and 1 base respectively, with 6 bases between them. CDR1 is MGHRA, CDR2 YSYEKL, per germline.